This is a list of T cell receptor beta chains from one sample in a study of blood T cell repertoires in COVID-19. Only in-frame clones appear in the TCRdb table, and some are missing; sequencing was by immunoSEQ multiplex PCR. The table has 200,000 to 250,000 clones, approximately 78% seen once. The sequenced sample was peripheral blood. These receptors all stem from an elderly woman with acute or convalescent COVID-19. CDR3s include the opening cysteine and the closing phenylalanine or tryptophan. Each record gives: J gene, V gene, D gene, clone size, CDR3 DNA, CDR3 protein. A D gene is named only where the DNA matches it firmly. Clone size is not always given. Where it is, it says once, few, many or a class for expanded clones.

TRBJ2-7	TRBV16	-	-	TGTGCCAGCAGCCAATCCCCTCTTGGGTCAACAGACTACGAGCAGTACTTC	CASSQSPLGSTDYEQYF
TRBJ2-5	TRBV10-3	-	-	TGTGCCATCAGTGAGTCGCGGAGGGTGTATGGTGAAGAGACCCAGTACTTC	CAISESRRVYGEETQYF
TRBJ1-4	TRBV6-5	TRBD1	few	TGTGCCAGCAGTTACACCGGGGACAGGGAGGAAAAACTGTTTTTT	CASSYTGDREEKLFF
TRBJ2-3	TRBV5-4	TRBD2	-	TGTGCCAGCAGCGCCGGACTAGCGGGAGGGAGGGCCGATACGCAGTATTTT	CASSAGLAGGRADTQYF
TRBJ1-1	TRBV5-1	-	-	TGCGCCAGCAGCTCCGGACAGAACACTGAAGCTTTCTTT	CASSSGQNTEAFF
TRBJ1-4	TRBV5-4	TRBD1	-	TGTGCCAGCAGCTTTGACAGGGGCTGGTCTGAAAAACTGTTTTTT	CASSFDRGWSEKLFF
TRBJ2-1	TRBV11-2	TRBD2	-	TGTGCCAGCAGCTTAGAGAGAGGGACTAGCGGGAGTTTATCCTACAATGAGCAGTTCTTC	CASSLERGTSGSLSYNEQFF
TRBJ2-3	TRBV7-2	TRBD2	-	TGTGCCAGCAGCTTAAGCGGGGACCTTAGCACAGATACGCAGTATTTT	CASSLSGDLSTDTQYF
TRBJ2-1	TRBV11-2	-	once	TGTGCCAGCAGCTCAACCGGGAATCACAATGAGCAGTTCTTC	CASSSTGNHNEQFF
TRBJ1-5	TRBV19	TRBD1	-	TGTGCCAGTAGTATGATAGGTGGACAGGGGCATCAGCCCCAGCATTTT	CASSMIGGQGHQPQHF
TRBJ2-1	TRBV5-8	TRBD2	-	TGTGCCAGCAGCTTGGGACTAGCGGGGGTTTATAGTGAGCAGTTCTTC	CASSLGLAGVYSEQFF
TRBJ1-2	TRBV5-6	-	-	TGTGCCAGCAGCTTGTCGGGGGGGATAGCTAACTATGGCTACACCTTC	CASSLSGGIANYGYTF
TRBJ1-5	TRBV7-9	TRBD1	-	TGTGCCAGCAGCCCGGGGACAGGGAGTCAGCCCCAGCATTTT	CASSPGTGSQPQHF
TRBJ1-5	TRBV10-3	TRBD1	-	TGTGCCATCAGTTTGGACAGGCCCATGGGCAATCAGCCCCAGCATTTT	CAISLDRPMGNQPQHF